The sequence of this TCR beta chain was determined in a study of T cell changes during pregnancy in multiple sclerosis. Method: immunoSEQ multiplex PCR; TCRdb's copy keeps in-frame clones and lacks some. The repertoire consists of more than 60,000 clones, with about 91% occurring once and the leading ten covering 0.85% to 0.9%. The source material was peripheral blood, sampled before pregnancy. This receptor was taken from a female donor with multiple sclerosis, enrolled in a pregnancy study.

CDR3 sequence reads: CASSVGTGDQPQHF. CDR3 coding DNA: TGTGCCAGCTCAGTCGGGACAGGTGATCAGCCCCAGCATTTT. The chain has TRBV18 and TRBJ1-5, with 8 bases matching TRBD1. The germline V gene has CDR1 KGHSH and CDR2 LQKENI. V trimming: 5 bases; J trimming: 5 bases; junction bases outside the gene matches: 5. There are 14 residues in the CDR3.